This TCR beta chain was documented in a study of cytomegalovirus exposure and HLA in healthy donors (dated by TCRdb to between 2016 and 2019). Describing the broader study: An earlier analysis of fewer than 750 of the donors reported around 280 Gb of sequence data and 117 million unique TCR beta sequences obtained from around 180 million T cells. An early release that covered about 600 HLA-typed donors contained about 300 gigabases of sequencing data and about 84 million unique TCR sequences. Of the roughly 390 genotyped donors, approximately 80% fell in the genetic ancestry cluster associated with self-reported Caucasian donors. The aim of the study was to test whether cataloging public T cell receptors could identify signatures of past pathogen exposure. The study profiled the T cell repertoires of fewer than 850 subjects by immunosequencing and related them to cytomegalovirus serostatus. A separate validation cohort of roughly 130 different subjects was used in addition to the approximately 700-subject first cohort. To predict cytomegalovirus infection status, the study combined high-throughput TCR immunosequencing, statistical association of individual TCRs with disease status, and machine learning. In a later analysis, previously published TCR beta repertoires from about 640 donors were re-analyzed and high-resolution HLA genotyping was added so that TCR occurrence patterns could be studied. Rather than drawing on any new phenotypic data, the later analysis identified candidate immune exposures from TCR beta sequences and the way those sequences occurred across donors. An earlier analysis of several hundred of the donors used high-throughput TCR beta sequencing to judge whether each TCR beta V gene segment behaved as functional or pseudogenic. Donor age, sex, ethnicity and CMV serostatus were collected together with the repertoire data. A later genetic analysis took genome-wide SNP genotypes for about 65% of the 666 donors and used that subset as a discovery cohort. All discovery cohort repertoires had been generated on a single sequencing platform. Both class I and class II loci were covered by HLA typing, at four-digit resolution. Typing coverage varied by locus: 629-630 donors for A, B, C, DRB1 and DQB1; more than 500 for DQA1; more than 600 for DPA1; fewer than 480 for DPB1. A handful of DR-DQ haplotypes were handled as single units for association and clustering because linkage in the cohort was strong. Among some 400 genotyped donors of the cohort, an average of 235,054 unique TCR beta nucleotide sequences were sequenced per donor, 15% to 20% of them non-productive.

Receptors were amplified or captured by the immunoSEQ multiplex PCR assay. A mixture of 60 forward primers for TCR Vbeta segments and 13 reverse primers for TCR Jbeta segments was used in the multiplex PCR. The CDR3 region of rearranged TCR beta genes was amplified from genomic DNA with a multiplex PCR assay. On the Illumina HiSeq System, the amplified TCR beta libraries were sequenced as 87-base-pair reads. The authors' analysis ran thus. Across the roughly 670 repertoires, a later analysis counted 75 million to 90 million unique TCR beta chains, approximately 10 million of which were shared by at least two donors. A nearest-neighbor algorithm error-corrected the raw reads and collapsed the reads into unique sequences, merging closely related sequences to remove PCR and sequencing errors. To assign V, D and J gene segments, CDR3 sequences were aligned to IMGT reference sequences. For a sequence to be retained, at least a six-nucleotide match to both a V gene segment and a J gene segment was required. Rearrangements were classified as productive when the CDR3 lacked stop codons and remained in frame with V and J, and all other rearrangements were classified as non-productive. CDR3 was defined according to IMGT convention as the region running from the second conserved V-encoded cysteine to the conserved J-encoded phenylalanine. In an earlier analysis of around 540 of the donors, sequences lacking an unambiguous match to a single V gene segment were excluded. In an earlier analysis of around 590 of the donors, a V segment was called functional when productive rearrangements were above 56.7%, and segregating when the standard deviation between donors exceeded 5%. A statistical classification framework was developed to diagnose cytomegalovirus status using the catalog of TCR beta chain sequences. V and J gene assignment, in a later analysis, came from comparing TCR nucleotide sequences with IMGT/GENE-DB human TR gene sequences. In a later analysis, CDR3 sequences and most-parsimonious VDJ recombination scenarios were assigned using the TCRdist pipeline. In a later analysis, each TCR beta chain was defined by its CDR3 amino acid sequence together with its V-gene family, and reads without a unique V-gene family were excluded. To address suspected cross-contamination and a sequencing artifact, a later analysis removed 592 highly shared, low-generation-probability nucleotide sequences. In a later analysis, a clonal expansion index for each public chain was calculated from normalized within-repertoire ranks of inferred template counts. In a later analysis, generation probabilities were computed with a VDJ recombination model fitted to out-of-frame rearrangements, and the resulting probabilities were checked against IGoR. A later analysis scored TCR-TCR, TCR-HLA and TCR-CMV co-occurrence with hypergeometric tests, applying a repertoire-size bias correction to TCR pairs. In a later analysis, false discovery rates were estimated by permuting HLA or CMV assignments 20 times. In a later analysis, co-occurring TCRs were grouped with DBSCAN, and TCRdist sequence similarity was added when clustering was performed within HLA-allele-positive subsets. Repertoires with fewer than 30,000 or more than 120,000 public chains were left out of co-occurrence clustering, as were a handful of repertoires with anomalous nucleotide sharing. Drawn from immuneACCESS, this table holds only the in-frame rearrangements with V and J called that TCRdb kept. Clones are partly lost; checked studies trace under half to an unresolved V gene and leave the rest unexplained. The DNA gave D and trimming, while V, J and clone size come from that table. The sample contains under 100,000 clones, 79% of them found a single time. The ten largest clones represent 2% to 3% of the sample.

V lost 3 bases and J lost 2 bases; the stretch between them is 14 bases long. Reading from cysteine to phenylalanine, the CDR3 counts 15 amino acids. The DNA shown is the 45-base CDR3, in frame from base 1. The germline V gene encodes CDR1 LNHDA and CDR2 SQIVND (reference sequence). The cohort comprised fewer than 700 healthy bone marrow donors. At the time of sampling, all cohort members were nominally healthy, though unrecorded immune exposures were likely present. The donor was CMV seronegative and was included in the group of several hundred seronegative cohort members. Each donor provided a peripheral blood sample, and peripheral blood mononuclear cells were used for TCR beta sequencing. Genomic DNA extraction from the blood cell samples was performed with the Qiagen DNeasy Blood Extraction Kit. Overall study outcomes, separate from this receptor: Strong co-occurrence of HLA alleles, especially DR and DQ, made assigning TCR associations to individual alleles difficult. Compared with equally common non-associated chains, HLA-associated TCR beta chains in a later analysis were more clonally expanded and had lower generation probabilities. Linkage disequilibrium might explain the correlated functional status among segregating V segments, but an unknown experimental factor could not be excluded. A later genetic analysis associated a missense DCLRE1C variant with V-gene and J-gene trimming of TCR beta chains, and an independent cohort replicated the association. Because some donors lacked HLA typing at each locus, the association tests relied only on the typed subset. CMV serostatus was the only immune exposure information available for the cohort. The 87-base-pair reads could not distinguish some IMGT-functional V segments, including TRBV6-2 and TRBV6-3, so those segments were excluded. According to a later genetic analysis, donors in an Asian-associated ancestry cluster had fewer N-insertions in productive TCRs than the roughly 660-donor mean. A group of highly shared sequence variants was considered likely to be a technical artifact of the sequencing pipeline. In vitro tests confirmed that a few of the cytomegalovirus-associated TCR beta chains recognize cytomegalovirus antigens. A later analysis found that TCR association rates varied across HLA loci, with DRB1 alleles showing the most associated TCRs and HLA-C alleles the fewest. In a later analysis, several top co-occurrence clusters were reported to appear linked to parvovirus B19, influenza, CMV and Epstein-Barr virus. In an earlier analysis of some 540 of the donors, most TCR beta V segments appeared in productive rearrangements about 90% or about 30% of the time, broadly matching IMGT annotations. Most TCR sequences were seen in very few donors, while some public TCRs were found in many individuals. Because counts were too low, more than 15 rarely observed V segments, including chromosome 9 orphons, were left out of the earlier analysis of 500 to 650 of the donors. Presence/absence analyses assumed roughly uniform sequencing depth across donors, an assumption that may not hold. It was suggested by the authors that the approach could potentially be generalized to other disease states and immunological phenotypes. In a later analysis, most CMV-associated TCR beta chains were found to appear HLA-restricted, with HLA associations seemingly driven largely by CMV exposure. Cytomegalovirus status was reported to be diagnosed by the classifier with high specificity and sensitivity in both the original and validation cohorts. A further reported finding was that TCR beta sequences accurately predicted the HLA-A and HLA-B alleles for most subjects in the first cohort. The cohort was sequenced for TCR beta chains only, and without alpha or paired-chain data the features that could be detected were limited. The study listed approximately 150 TCR beta chains as associated with cytomegalovirus. A later analysis associated about 17,000 TCR beta sequences with specific HLA alleles at a false discovery rate of 0.05.

Notes on this clone: What antigen it recognizes has not been identified. Base qualities are not recorded, but no much larger clone differs from it by a single base.

The sequence joins TRBV19 to TRBJ2-7, and the D gene may be TRBD1, 5 bases matching. The source of this sequence is a man between 25 and 39 years old in good health and CMV-seronegative. Sequencing was done on a sample of PBMCs. The sequenced DNA: TGTGCCAGTAGTATTACAGGCAGGAGAACCTACGAGCAGTACTTC. It translates to CASSITGRRTYEQYF.